The source of this T cell receptor beta chain is a study of control samples from healthy donors and cancer patients. Germline loops: CDR1 LGHDT, CDR2 YNNKEL (reference sequence). CDR3 length equals 14 residues. V lost 5 bases, J lost 0 bases, and 11 bases lay in between. Sequencing was performed with immunoSEQ multiplex PCR; in TCRdb, only in-frame clones are kept and a portion is missing. This table has 90,000 or so clones, 88% appearing once. This chain links TRBV3-1 (or the pseudogene TRBV3-2) with TRBJ2-7; D might be TRBD1 (6 bases). The clonotype originates from a woman between 65 and 79 years old in good health. Material for sequencing was blood. The CDR3 DNA reads as TGTGCCAGCAGCAGACGACAGGACTCCTACGAGCAGTACTTC. It encodes CASSRRQDSYEQYF.